This T cell receptor (beta chain) was obtained from a study of CD8+ T cells in alopecia areata. This clone occurred a few times. Its antigen is not identified. Germline CDR1 and CDR2: SGHRS and YFSETQ. V dropped 6 bases and J dropped 3 bases, with 15 bases sitting between them. The CDR3 is 14 amino acids. Sampling of alopecia areata patients yielded lesional scalp punch biopsies as well as peripheral blood. Sorting from PBMCs produced CD4+ and CD8+ T cells. Study-level findings and limits: With patients, TCR sharing proved less clear than in mice, a difference possibly related to HLA.

In each case, RNA was isolated and then reverse transcribed into cDNA as the sequencing template. Assay: immunoSEQ multiplex PCR; the TCRdb copy retains only in-frame clones and omits some. The sample lists approximately 140,000 clones, around 86% occurring once. Sample: CD8+ T cells sorted from blood, taken at week 0. The rearrangement uses TRBV5-1 and TRBJ2-5, with D perhaps being TRBD1 or TRBD2 (5 bases each). This clonotype was sampled from a human donor with alopecia areata. This CDR3 is CASKEGVGEETQYF. The CDR3 bases are TGCGCCAGCAAGGAAGGGGTGGGAGAAGAGACCCAGTACTTC.